The clone carrying this T cell receptor beta chain has ten or more counts. The sample originates from a study of T cells in Graves' hyperthyroidism and ophthalmopathy. RNA transcripts were the template for amplifying TCR beta CDR3 regions. With the HTBI primer set, the TCR CDR3 went through a first round of RT-PCR. TCRdb itself ran the multiplex PCR reads through MiXCR, one entry per CDR3 protein. The table includes around 450,000 distinct CDR3 sequences, approximately 14% detected once. Losses at the gene ends were 6 bases for V and 6 bases for J; bases not matched to a gene: 14. CDR3 length: 16 residues. Germline-derived CDR1 and CDR2 are SNHLY and FYNNEI.

The V and J genes are TRBV2 and TRBJ1-5, with 7 nucleotides matching TRBD1. Sequenced: blood. This TCR derives from a woman between 18 and 29 years old with Graves' hyperthyroidism. The CDR3 DNA reads TGTGCCAGCAGAGAGACAGGGCTAATCATCTCTCAGCCCCAGCATTTT. Amino acids: CASRETGLIISQPQHF.